Below, 12 T cell receptor beta chains from the same sample are listed, as sequenced in a study of cytomegalovirus exposure and HLA in healthy donors. 60 Vbeta and 13 Jbeta primers were used in PCR. Assay used: immunoSEQ multiplex PCR; TCRdb lists only in-frame clones, some missing. The sample has 130,000 to 150,000 clones; 80% are singletons. The sequenced material came from PBMCs. The receptors come from a man under 40 in good health and CMV-seronegative.

This clone was recorded once. The chain joins TRBV12-5 to TRBJ2-3, with 13 bases that match TRBD2. V dropped 3 bases and J dropped 5; count of bases not matched to a gene: 8. Germline V gene lookup returns CDR1 LGHNT and CDR2 FRNRAP. The CDR3 extends over 17 amino acids. The chain's CDR3 is CASGFPLAGGPGDTQYF. CDR3 in DNA: TGTGCTAGTGGTTTCCCACTAGCGGGGGGGCCCGGAGATACGCAGTATTTT.

The chain joins TRBV2 to TRBJ1-2; the D is unclear. The germline gives CDR1 SNHLY, CDR2 FYNNEI. The CDR3 runs to 15 residues. V lost 7 bases and J 1 base, leaving 16 bases between the germline ends. The CDR3 coding sequence is TGTGCCAGCATTCAGACACCTACGCTTAACTATGGCTACACCTTC. It codes for CASIQTPTLNYGYTF. Based on the CDR3 plus reference TRBV2 and TRBJ1-2, the full variable domain is EPEVTQTPSHQVTQMGQEVILRCVPISNHLYFYWYRQILGQKVEFLVSFYNNEISEKSEIFDDQFSVERPDGSNFTLKIRSTKLEDSAMYFCASIQTPTLNYGYTFGSGTRLTVV.

The chain joins TRBV27 to TRBJ2-5; TRBD1 matches at 8 bases. Germline V gene data show CDR1 as MNHEY and CDR2 as SMNVEV (reference sequence). Germline trimming cut 2 bases from V and 6 bases from J; bases unmatched to any gene: 2. The CDR3 is 13 residues long. CDR3: CASSLQGAKTQYF. The CDR3 DNA follows: TGTGCCAGCAGTTTACAGGGGGCGAAGACCCAGTACTTC.

This clone has just a few counts. The rearrangement joins TRBV10-3 to TRBJ1-4, with unresolved D. Between the trimmed V and J ends, which lost 3 bases and 4 bases, there was a span of 9 bases. Germline V lookup: CDR1 ENHRY, CDR2 SYGVKD. There are 14 residues in the CDR3. CDR3 in amino acids: CAISENRDNEKLFF. The CDR3 region has the DNA TGTGCCATCAGTGAAAACCGAGATAATGAAAAACTGTTTTTT.

This clone is a singleton in its sample. The gene calls are TRBV6-4 and TRBJ1-2; a weak D match, TRBD1 (6 bases). In germline, CDR1 is MRHNA, CDR2 SNTAGT. The CDR3 has 13 residues. V was cut by 4 bases and J by 5 bases, with 11 bases left in between. The chain's CDR3 is CASSATGTYGYTF. In DNA form, the CDR3 reads TGTGCCAGCAGTGCCACCGGGACATATGGCTACACCTTC.

The sample holds a few counts of this clone. The chain links TRBV6-5 to TRBJ1-6; D gene uncertain. Trimming left V 5 bases short and J 7 bases short, with 9 bases between. Looked up from germline, CDR1 is MNHEY and CDR2 is SVGAGI. This CDR3 spans 13 amino acids. The CDR3 loop reads CASSDGKNSPLHF. CDR3 in DNA: TGTGCCAGCAGTGACGGGAAAAATTCACCCCTCCACTTT.

This clone was seen a handful of times. The chain has TRBV4-1 and TRBJ1-1; 7 bases align to TRBD1. The CDR3 totals 14 residues. J was trimmed by 3 bases and V by 5 bases; bases with no gene match: 6. Germline CDR1 MGHRA, CDR2 YSYEKL. The CDR3 DNA sequence: TGCGCCAGCAGCTCGGACAGGTCCTACACTGAAGCTTTCTTT. Protein sequence: CASSSDRSYTEAFF.

The chain carries TRBV27 and TRBJ2-2; TRBD2 is a possible D gene (6 bases). Germline CDR1 reads MNHEY; CDR2 reads SMNVEV (reference sequence). V lost 2 bases, J lost 6 bases, and 13 bases lay in between. The CDR3 runs to 15 residues. The CDR3 DNA is TGTGCCAGCAGTTTAGAACTAGCTAGGGCCGGGGAGCTGTTTTTT. Translation: CASSLELARAGELFF.

The chain is built from TRBV19 and TRBJ2-7, with D possibly matching TRBD1 (6 bases). The CDR3 runs to 14 residues. Germline CDR1 and CDR2: LNHDA and SQIVND (reference sequence). Deletions cut 4 bases from V and 2 bases from J, with 12 bases between. The CDR3 DNA is TGTGCCAGTAGTAACCGACAGGCCCCCTACGAGCAGTACTTC. Amino acid sequence: CASSNRQAPYEQYF.

This chain uses TRBV29-1 with TRBJ1-2; maybe TRBD1 (5 bases). Germline V CDR1 and CDR2: SQVTM, ANQGSEA. V was clipped by 0 bases and J by 0 bases, with 14 bases between them. The CDR3 length is 16 residues. The CDR3 nucleotides are TGCAGCGTTGAAGACCCTGCGCGGGGACCTAACTATGGCTACACCTTC. It specifies CSVEDPARGPNYGYTF.

The chain recombines TRBV28 with TRBJ1-2; 11 bases fit TRBD1. With 5 bases clipped from V and 9 bases from J, the junction kept 11 bases outside the gene matches. This CDR3 contains 15 residues. Germline V gene data show CDR1 as MDHEN and CDR2 as SYDVKM. The CDR3 DNA sequence: TGTGCCAGCAGTCCGCCGGGACAGGGGGTTCATAGCTACACCTTC. Translating it yields CASSPPGQGVHSYTF.

The chain combines TRBV5-4 with TRBJ2-3; 7 bases are a match to TRBD2. The CDR3 contains 14 residues. The V gene's germline CDR1 is SGHNT and CDR2 YYREEE (reference sequence). V was clipped by 4 bases and J by 4 bases; unmatched bases: 6. The chain's CDR3 is CASSAGEAPDTQYF. CDR3 DNA: TGTGCCAGCAGCGCGGGGGAGGCCCCAGATACGCAGTATTTT.